This T cell receptor (beta chain) was recorded in a study of regulatory T cells in long-lasting Graves disease. Libraries of TCR beta came from iRepertoire HTBI primers plus Arm-PCR of CDR3 regions. TCRdb passed the multiplex PCR reads through MiXCR, listing each CDR3 protein once. The table includes fewer than 550,000 distinct CDR3 sequences, roughly 15% detected once. Trimming at V came to 4 bases and at J to 5 bases, leaving 8 bases not matched to a gene. This CDR3 is built from 16 residues. Germline V gene lookup returns CDR1 MNHEY and CDR2 SVGAGI. Study-level results: There were preferences for TRBV28, TRBJ1-2 and TRBJ2-5 in persistent disease. Because few samples were included, accuracy may have been lower.

This clonotype occurred a few times. Its target is unknown. The time point denotes: newly diagnosed GD, antithyroid drugs for less than 3 months. PBMC RNA was the source of the TCR library. The sample was also linked to a second study, of T cells in Graves' hyperthyroidism and ophthalmopathy. That source reports: The HTBI set primed first-round TCR CDR3 RT-PCR.

Sequenced here: peripheral blood mononuclear cells (PBMCs), sampled at new diagnosis, from a patient treated with antithyroid drugs. The chain is built from TRBV6-5 and TRBJ2-2; 9 bases line up with TRBD2. The clonotype comes from a woman aged 18-29 years with Graves disease. The CDR3 nucleotides are TGTGCCAGCAGTTTAAGAACGAGCGGGGGGACCGGGGAGCTGTTTTTT. Its protein is CASSLRTSGGTGELFF.